The next 29 T cell receptor beta chains were all read from a single sample in a study of T cell responses to AZD1222 COVID-19 vaccine (TCRdb year 2021). The meaning of the sample's time point label: baseline before first vaccination. Libraries came from the immunoSEQ multiplex PCR assay. The table was pulled from immuneACCESS by TCRdb, which kept in-frame rearrangements only. Such tables lose some clones; where checked, under half of the loss comes from unresolved V genes, and the rest has no known cause. For this sample the table gives some 140,000 clones, of which around 90% were detected only once. The leading ten clones occupy under 2% of the sample. Sequencing used peripheral blood, obtained on day 0 of AZD1222 vaccination. Source of these receptors: an adult in good health.

The chain employs TRBV19 and TRBJ2-1; either TRBD1 or TRBD2 may supply D (7 bases each). V was trimmed by 4 bases and J by 7 bases, leaving 11 bases between them. CDR3 length equals 13 residues. Germline CDR1 and CDR2: LNHDA and SQIVND (reference sequence). In nucleotides, the CDR3 is TGTGCCAGTAGTAATCAGGGGGGGAATGAGCAGTTCTTC. This gives the protein CASSNQGGNEQFF.

The chain's CDR3 is CASSVPLAAYNEQFF. DNA for the CDR3: TGTGCCAGCAGCGTACCTCTTGCCGCCTACAATGAGCAGTTCTTC. The rearrangement links TRBV7-8 to TRBJ2-1, with unresolved D. The CDR3 contains 15 residues. The V gene's germline CDR1 is SGHVS and CDR2 FQNEAQ. V was shortened by 5 bases and J by 2 bases, with 13 bases between the two germline ends.

The chain recombines TRBV18 with TRBJ1-6; no reliable D call. V dropped 3 bases and J dropped 5 bases, with 11 bases sitting between them. CDR1 is KGHSH, CDR2 LQKENI, per germline. The CDR3 is 15 amino acids. In DNA form, the CDR3 reads TGTGCCAGCTCACCCCAGACAATGGATAATTCACCCCTCCACTTT. Its protein product is CASSPQTMDNSPLHF.

This clone was picked up one time. The CDR3 is CASTETGLSNQPQHF. In nucleotides, the CDR3 is TGCGCCAGCACCGAAACAGGACTTAGCAATCAGCCCCAGCATTTT. The rearrangement uses TRBV5-1 and TRBJ1-5, with D maybe TRBD1 (5 bases). The CDR3 runs to 15 residues. Trimming shortened V by 6 bases and J by 0 bases, and 13 bases separated the two germline ends. Per the germline V gene, CDR1 is SGHRS and CDR2 is YFSETQ.

The chain couples TRBV19 to TRBJ2-1; 10 bases agree with TRBD2. V gave up 4 bases and J gave up 7 bases; unmatched junction bases: 10. Germline lookup yields CDR1 LNHDA and CDR2 SQIVND (reference sequence). This CDR3 region has 16 residues. CDR3 region: CASSTLAGVELNEQFF. CDR3 bases: TGTGCCAGTAGTACCCTAGCGGGAGTGGAGTTGAATGAGCAGTTCTTC.

As for this clone: Additional DNA sequences in this sample encode the identical CDR3. The gene calls are TRBV5-4 and TRBJ1-6; D is unresolved. The CDR3 is made up of 12 amino acids. V shed 0 bases and J shed 9 bases, with 4 bases lying between them. Germline V gene sequence: CDR1 SGHNT, CDR2 YYREEE (reference sequence). CDR3 residues: CASSLVGSPLHF. CDR3 sequence (DNA): TGTGCCAGCAGCTTGGTGGGTTCACCCCTCCACTTT.

This sequence joins TRBV15 and TRBJ2-5; D gene ambiguous. Looked up from germline, CDR1 is LNHNV and CDR2 is YYDKDF (reference sequence). The CDR3 has 12 amino acids. Between the trimmed V and J ends, which lost 0 bases and 4 bases, there was a span of 3 bases. The DNA for the CDR3 is TGTGCCACCAGCAGAGATCGAGAGACCCAGTACTTC. Translated, it gives CATSRDRETQYF.

The genes are TRBV5-1 and TRBJ2-2; a weak D match, TRBD2 (5 bases). The V and J ends lost 0 bases and 4 bases respectively, with 19 bases between them. The CDR3 sequence is 18 residues long. The V gene's germline CDR1 is SGHRS and CDR2 YFSETQ. In DNA, the CDR3 is TGCGCCAGCAGCTTGGTCGTGACTTGGGCGGGTGGCACCGGGGAGCTGTTTTTT. Encoded protein: CASSLVVTWAGGTGELFF.

The CDR3 region has the DNA TGTGCCAGCAGCCCTACCGGGACAGGGGAGGTGAATCGGAAGGGCTACACCTTC. The encoded protein is CASSPTGTGEVNRKGYTF. V usage is TRBV6-2 or TRBV6-3 and J usage is TRBJ1-2; 10 nucleotides line up with TRBD1. The V and J ends lost 6 bases and 8 bases, in that order; junction bases with no gene match: 21. Germline-derived CDR1 and CDR2 are MNHEY and SVGEGT. CDR3 length equals 18 residues.

J is TRBJ1-2 and V is TRBV5-6; perhaps TRBD1 as D (5 bases). Trimming took 0 bases from V and 8 from J, leaving 23 bases between them. Germline assignment: CDR1 SGHDT and CDR2 YYEEEE. CDR3 size: 17 residues. Written as DNA, the CDR3 is TGTGCCAGCAGCTTGGAGTCTCCCGGGACGGGGGTATACGGCTACACCTTC. This gives the protein CASSLESPGTGVYGYTF.

The chain uses TRBV2 and TRBJ2-6; D is ambiguous. V was clipped by 8 bases and J by 1 base, with 6 bases between them. The CDR3 is 13 amino acids. Germline CDR1 and CDR2: SNHLY and FYNNEI. The DNA of the CDR3 is TGTGCCAGCGGCCGGTCTGGGGCCAACGTCCTGACTTTC. It yields the protein CASGRSGANVLTF.

This clone has just one count. The rearrangement links TRBV7-9 to TRBJ1-1, with D unclear. Germline CDR1 reads SEHNR; CDR2 reads FQNEAQ (reference sequence). V was pared by 6 bases and J by 1 base, with 3 bases between. The CDR3 covers 11 residues. Written as DNA, the CDR3 is TGTGCCAGCAGAACGAACACTGAAGCTTTCTTT. Translated: CASRTNTEAFF.

This rearrangement joins TRBV5-1 to TRBJ2-7; D ambiguous. CDR3 length: 15 residues. Germline loops: CDR1 SGHRS, CDR2 YFSETQ. Trimming took 1 base from V and 1 from J, leaving 12 bases between them. The CDR3 sequence: CASSLKSLGSYEQYF. As DNA, the CDR3 is TGCGCCAGCAGCTTGAAATCTCTGGGGTCCTACGAGCAGTACTTC.

The chain has TRBV7-2 and TRBJ2-1; TRBD1 matches 8 bases. Germline lookup yields CDR1 SGHTA and CDR2 FQGNSA. CDR3 length: 15 residues. V shed 5 bases and J 0 bases; nucleotides not matched to a gene: 3. Here the CDR3 reads CASSLDRGSYNEQFF. The DNA for the CDR3 is TGTGCCAGCAGCCTAGACAGGGGCTCCTACAATGAGCAGTTCTTC.

The chain is built from TRBV9 and TRBJ1-1, with D possibly being TRBD1 (6 bases). This CDR3 has 14 amino acids. Trimming removed 4 bases from V and 7 bases from J, with 17 bases in between. From germline, CDR1 is SGDLS and CDR2 YYNGEE. The chain's CDR3 is CASSHFRGGGEAFF. Here the CDR3 DNA reads TGTGCCAGCAGCCATTTCAGGGGAGGCGGTGAAGCTTTCTTT. The full variable domain, in which reference TRBV9 and TRBJ1-1 provide the parts outside the CDR3, is DSGVTQTPKHLITATGQRVTLRCSPRSGDLSVYWYQQSLDQGLQFLIQYYNGEERAKGNILERFSAQQFPDLHSELNLSSLELGDSALYFCASSHFRGGGEAFFGQGTRLTVV.

The chain recombines TRBV6-4 with TRBJ2-7, with D tentatively TRBD2 (6 bases). This CDR3 spans 14 amino acids. The V end was cut by 3 bases, the J end by 2 bases, with 11 bases between. CDR1 and CDR2 (germline): MRHNA, SNTAGT. The CDR3 sequence: CASSETGEAYEQYF. CDR3 DNA sequence: TGTGCCAGCAGTGAGACGGGAGAGGCCTACGAGCAGTACTTC.

The chain uses TRBV4-1 and TRBJ1-2, with a weak D call TRBD1 (6 bases). Trimming took off 0 bases at V and 0 bases at J, with 11 bases between the two ends. CDR3 length: 16 residues. Germline V CDR1 and CDR2: MGHRA, YSYEKL. The CDR3 nucleotides read TGCGCCAGCAGCCAAGAAGGGGGAACTACTAACTATGGCTACACCTTC. Translated: CASSQEGGTTNYGYTF.

The chain joins TRBV29-1 to TRBJ1-2; D not certain. V was cut by 7 bases and J by 7 bases, with 13 bases left in between. Germline V gene sequence: CDR1 SQVTM, CDR2 ANQGSEA. The CDR3 spans 11 residues. The CDR3 nucleotides read TGCAGCGGTTTAATGGGTCGTGGCTACACCTTC. This translates into CSGLMGRGYTF.

The V call is TRBV12-3 or TRBV12-4, the J call TRBJ1-1; no definite D call. This CDR3 contains 13 residues. V lost 3 bases and J 4 bases, leaving 9 bases between the germline ends. CDR3 in amino acids: CASSLEASTEAFF. CDR3 in DNA: TGTGCCAGCAGTTTGGAGGCCAGCACTGAAGCTTTCTTT.

CDR3 protein: CAISTDRARGYTF. CDR3 DNA sequence: TGTGCCATCAGTACCGACAGGGCCCGTGGCTACACCTTC. J is TRBJ1-2 and V is TRBV10-3; 7 positions match TRBD1. Germline loops: CDR1 ENHRY, CDR2 SYGVKD. The V gene end was trimmed by 5 bases and the J gene end by 7 bases; junction bases not matched to a gene: 7. The CDR3 covers 13 residues.

CDR3 region: CASSVQLGDQPQHF. DNA for the CDR3: TGTGCCAGCAGTGTCCAGTTGGGGGATCAGCCCCAGCATTTT. The genes are TRBV2 and TRBJ1-5; D possibly corresponds to TRBD1 (5 bases). Germline V gene sequence: CDR1 SNHLY, CDR2 FYNNEI. Trimming stripped 4 bases from V and 5 bases from J, with 12 bases between. The CDR3 length is 14 residues.

The chain employs TRBV3-1 (or the pseudogene TRBV3-2) and TRBJ1-1, with D maybe TRBD1 (5 bases). Germline CDR1 LGHDT, CDR2 YNNKEL (reference sequence). V dropped 5 bases and J dropped 1 base, with 29 bases sitting between them. This CDR3 contains 20 residues. In DNA form, the CDR3 reads TGTGCCAGCAGCAAGGACCCCGTGGGCAAACAGGCACGCCCGAACACTGAAGCTTTCTTT. Encoded protein: CASSKDPVGKQARPNTEAFF.

The genes are TRBV27 and TRBJ2-5; no firm D call. V dropped 1 base and J dropped 2 bases, with 17 bases sitting between them. The germline V gene has CDR1 MNHEY and CDR2 SMNVEV (reference sequence). The CDR3 extends over 17 amino acids. As DNA, the CDR3 is TGTGCCAGCAGTTTATGGGCAGTGTTGGGTCCTCAAGAGACCCAGTACTTC. It translates to CASSLWAVLGPQETQYF.

This rearrangement joins TRBV5-1 to TRBJ1-1, with a possible D match to TRBD1 (5 bases). V was cut by 0 bases and J by 1 base, with 13 bases left in between. The CDR3 covers 16 residues. Germline V gene data show CDR1 as SGHRS and CDR2 as YFSETQ. CDR3 loop: CASSLARGVGNTEAFF. The CDR3 DNA reads TGCGCCAGCAGCTTGGCCCGAGGGGTCGGGAACACTGAAGCTTTCTTT.

The V gene is TRBV7-9, the J gene TRBJ1-1; D gene unclear. CDR1 is SEHNR, CDR2 FQNEAQ, per germline (reference sequence). V shed 1 base and J shed 8 bases, with 8 bases lying between them. This CDR3 is built from 12 residues. CDR3 coding DNA: TGTGCCAGCAGCTTAGGGTCTGGGGAAGCTTTCTTT. Its translation is CASSLGSGEAFF.

This chain uses TRBV28 with TRBJ1-5; 8 bases fit TRBD1. CDR3 length: 16 amino acids. Germline CDR1 MDHEN, CDR2 SYDVKM. Unmatched junction bases numbered 13, after V lost 7 bases and J lost 5 bases. Here the CDR3 reads CASTLTGDGVDQPQHF. The DNA of the CDR3 is TGTGCCAGCACCCTGACAGGGGACGGGGTGGATCAGCCCCAGCATTTT.

This sequence joins TRBV15 and TRBJ2-3; 8 nucleotides agree with TRBD1. The CDR3 consists of 18 residues. Per the germline V gene, CDR1 is LNHNV and CDR2 is YYDKDF (reference sequence). Trimming at V came to 1 base and at J to 3 bases, leaving 12 bases not matched to a gene. DNA for the CDR3: TGTGCCACCAGCAGAGTCATCGCTGCCAGGACAGGGACAGATACGCAGTATTTT. The encoded protein is CATSRVIAARTGTDTQYF.

This chain joins TRBV27 and TRBJ1-5, with D perhaps TRBD1 (5 bases). Germline V gene sequence: CDR1 MNHEY, CDR2 SMNVEV (reference sequence). The V gene lost 4 bases and the J gene lost 7 bases, with 14 bases spanning the gap. This CDR3 has 14 residues. CDR3 region: CASSSAGVTQPQHF. The CDR3, as DNA: TGTGCCAGCAGTTCTGCGGGGGTAACGCAGCCCCAGCATTTT.

The genes are TRBV5-1 and TRBJ2-1; 10 nucleotides align to TRBD2. In germline, CDR1 is SGHRS, CDR2 YFSETQ. The ends lost 6 bases at V and 5 bases at J; junction bases unmatched: 8. The CDR3 loop spans 15 amino acids. DNA of the CDR3: TGCGCCAGCATCCCCCTAGCGGGAGCTCACAATGAGCAGTTCTTC. It specifies CASIPLAGAHNEQFF.